This entry describes one T cell receptor (beta chain). Its antigen remains unknown. The CDR3 extends over 13 amino acids. V lost 4 bases and J 9 bases, leaving 16 bases between the germline ends. Germline CDR1 is SQVTM and CDR2 is ANQGSEA. The record originates from a study of OX40 agonist ivuxolimab in advanced cancers. Across the study: Averaging roughly 60 years in age, with a range of roughly 23 to 80, the cohort was around 87% male. One patient with hepatocellular carcinoma and two with cutaneous melanoma, three in all, had partial responses.

Here immunoSEQ multiplex PCR was the method, and the copy in TCRdb shows in-frame clones only, minus some. This table has approximately 76,000 clones, more than 90% appearing once. Study-wide results and limits: There were, on average, more expanded clones in CD8+ T cells than in CD4+. Which antigen the expanded peripheral T cells recognized is unknown.

The source of this sequence is an adult with an advanced solid tumor such as melanoma, head and neck, liver or kidney cancer. The starting material was CD4+ or CD8+ T cells sorted from blood, obtained in a trial of the OX40 agonist ivuxolimab. This sequence joins TRBV29-1 and TRBJ2-1; D gene ambiguous. This CDR3 reads CSVASGDSGEQFF. CDR3 coding DNA: TGCAGCGTTGCGTCTGGGGATTCCGGTGAGCAGTTCTTC.